Listed below are T cell receptor beta chains from one sample, sequenced in a study of Ad26.COV2.S vaccination and SARS-CoV-2 variants. TCRdb keeps only in-frame clones here, not all; method: immunoSEQ multiplex PCR. Seen here are over 90,000 clones, around three quarters observed once, and the top ten hold around a sixth. The specimen comprised peripheral blood, sampled after recovery from COVID-19. These receptors were obtained from a human donor who had recovered from COVID-19. CDR3s include the opening cysteine and the closing phenylalanine or tryptophan. The D gene is left open where the match is weak. Some rows mark clone size as missing; the rest say once, few, many or name a class of expanded clone.

once	TRBV28	TRBJ1-2	-	CASSLAFLYGYTF	TGTGCCAGCAGTTTGGCTTTTCTATATGGCTACACCTTC
-	TRBV7-3	TRBJ2-3	-	CASSPSHSTDTQYF	TGTGCCAGCAGCCCCAGTCACAGCACAGATACGCAGTATTTT
-	TRBV27	TRBJ2-7	TRBD2	CASNSGGSRREQYF	TGTGCCAGCAATTCCGGGGGGAGCCGACGGGAGCAGTACTTC
few	TRBV12-3/TRBV12-4	TRBJ2-1	TRBD1	CASSTGTGDEQFF	TGTGCCAGCAGCACGGGGACAGGGGATGAGCAGTTCTTC
-	TRBV15	TRBJ2-5	TRBD1	CATSGTGGRETQYF	TGTGCCACCAGCGGAACAGGGGGCAGAGAGACCCAGTACTTC
-	TRBV7-3	TRBJ2-2	TRBD1	CASSLRQGPVTGELFF	TGTGCCAGCAGCTTAAGACAGGGTCCGGTTACCGGGGAGCTGTTTTTT
-	TRBV28	TRBJ1-5	-	CASDKAGGSNQPQHF	TGTGCCAGCGACAAAGCCGGTGGGAGCAATCAGCCCCAGCATTTT
-	TRBV5-1	TRBJ1-1	-	CASSFMEGALLEAFF	TGCGCCAGCAGCTTCATGGAAGGAGCTCTACTTGAAGCTTTCTTT
few	TRBV24-1	TRBJ2-3	TRBD1	CATSLGQGVADTQYF	TGTGCCACCAGTCTGGGACAGGGGGTCGCAGATACGCAGTATTTT
-	TRBV29-1	TRBJ2-3	TRBD1	CSVETGSLGYF	TGCAGCGTTGAGACAGGGTCCCTAGGGTATTTT
-	TRBV10-3	TRBJ1-6	-	CAISDGGVGDSPLHF	TGTGCCATCAGTGACGGGGGTGTCGGGGATTCACCCCTCCACTTT
once	TRBV5-6	TRBJ1-5	TRBD1	CASSWNRDRAQPQHF	TGTGCCAGCAGCTGGAACCGGGACAGGGCTCAGCCCCAGCATTTT
few	TRBV12-3/TRBV12-4	TRBJ1-2	-	CASSSLGPYGYTF	TGTGCCAGCAGTTCGCTGGGGCCCTATGGCTACACCTTC
-	TRBV12-3/TRBV12-4	TRBJ2-3	-	CASSFISIDTQYF	TGTGCCAGCAGTTTTATTAGCATAGATACGCAGTATTTT
-	TRBV5-4	TRBJ2-7	TRBD1	CASSLGTGLVYEQYF	TGTGCCAGCAGCTTAGGGACAGGGCTAGTCTACGAGCAGTACTTC
-	TRBV19	TRBJ1-2	-	CASITTGDGYTF	TGTGCCAGTATCACCACCGGCGATGGCTACACCTTC
once	TRBV4-3	TRBJ2-2	-	CASSQEPGLSFGELFF	TGCGCCAGCAGCCAAGAGCCGGGACTCTCATTCGGGGAGCTGTTTTTT
-	TRBV5-6	TRBJ1-6	-	CASSLWGAYNSPLHF	TGTGCCAGCAGCTTGTGGGGGGCCTATAATTCACCCCTCCACTTT
-	TRBV12-5	TRBJ2-3	-	CASGSLEPRQYF	TGTGCTAGTGGTTCCCTCGAGCCTAGGCAGTATTTT
-	TRBV27	TRBJ1-6	-	CASSLYPPRDPDSPLHF	TGTGCCAGCAGTTTATATCCCCCTCGAGATCCGGATTCACCCCTCCACTTT
-	TRBV7-2	TRBJ1-2	TRBD1	CASSPTGTGWEYTF	TGTGCCAGCAGCCCTACCGGGACAGGGTGGGAGTACACCTTC
once	TRBV25-1	TRBJ1-2	TRBD1	CASSPGTGPHGYTF	TGTGCCAGCAGCCCCGGGACAGGCCCCCATGGCTACACCTTC
-	TRBV7-6	TRBJ2-5	TRBD2	CASSLGGGIGQETQYF	TGTGCCAGCAGCTTAGGGGGGGGGATTGGGCAAGAGACCCAGTACTTC
-	TRBV7-2	TRBJ1-6	-	CASSSVGGALHF	TGTGCCAGCAGCTCCGTGGGGGGAGCCCTCCACTTT
-	TRBV25-1	TRBJ2-5	TRBD2	CASSGGAGGGALRETQYF	TGTGCCAGCAGTGGAGGGGCTGGCGGGGGGGCTCTAAGGGAGACCCAGTACTTC
once	TRBV7-2	TRBJ2-5	-	CASSPSRTQQETQYF	TGTGCCAGCAGCCCCTCGAGGACACAACAAGAGACCCAGTACTTC
-	TRBV3-1/TRBV3-2	TRBJ2-1	TRBD2	CASSQDWAGGQDEQFF	TGTGCCAGCAGCCAAGATTGGGCGGGGGGGCAGGATGAGCAGTTCTTC
-	TRBV5-4	TRBJ2-7	-	CASSPRTVSPGEQYF	TGTGCCAGCAGCCCACGGACAGTCTCCCCGGGCGAGCAGTACTTC
-	TRBV5-1	TRBJ1-2	-	CASSPRTANYGYTF	TGCGCCAGCAGCCCCCGGACCGCTAACTATGGCTACACCTTC